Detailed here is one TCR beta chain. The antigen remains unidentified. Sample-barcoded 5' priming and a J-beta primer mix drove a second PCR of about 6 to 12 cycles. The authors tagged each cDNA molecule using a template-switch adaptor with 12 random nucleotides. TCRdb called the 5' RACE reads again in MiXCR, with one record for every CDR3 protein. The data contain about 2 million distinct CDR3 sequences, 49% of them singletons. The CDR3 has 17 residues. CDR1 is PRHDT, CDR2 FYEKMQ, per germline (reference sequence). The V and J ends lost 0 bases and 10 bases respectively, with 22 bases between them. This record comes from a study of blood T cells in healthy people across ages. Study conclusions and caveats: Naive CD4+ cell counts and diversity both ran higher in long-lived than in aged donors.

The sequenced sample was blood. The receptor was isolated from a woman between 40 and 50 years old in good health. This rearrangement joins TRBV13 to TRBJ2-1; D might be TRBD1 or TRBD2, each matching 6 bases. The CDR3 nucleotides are TGTGCCAGCAGCTTAGGGGACGGAGGAGGGGGTTCCTACGAGCAGTTCTTC. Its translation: CASSLGDGGGGSYEQFF.